The present entry profiles one T cell receptor beta chain with its context. This sample stems from a study of cytomegalovirus exposure and HLA in healthy donors. TCRdb keeps only in-frame clones here, not all; method: immunoSEQ multiplex PCR. Among over 110,000 clones listed, almost 85% were seen once. The CDR3 runs to 14 residues. CDR1 is SGHAT, CDR2 FQNNGV, per germline. V gave up 2 bases and J gave up 7 bases, with 12 bases separating them. The receptor was derived from a woman aged 25 to 39 in good health and CMV-seronegative. This chain links TRBV11-2 with TRBJ2-1, with D tentatively TRBD1 (5 bases). Sequenced sample: PBMCs. The CDR3 is CASSLWSTENEQFF. The DNA of the CDR3 is TGTGCCAGCAGCTTATGGTCGACAGAGAATGAGCAGTTCTTC.